This T cell receptor beta chain stems from a study of CD8 T cells in Susac syndrome. V lost 4 bases to trimming and J lost 5 bases, with 11 bases between them. The germline gives CDR1 MNHEY, CDR2 SMNVEV (reference sequence). The CDR3 consists of 13 residues. With random hexamers, roughly 0.5 to 1 ug RNA was reverse transcribed. TCR beta CDR3 was amplified by immunoSEQ multiplex PCR. This amplification extended across 54 Vbeta and 13 Jbeta segments. Via MiXCR, TCRdb re-called the immunoSEQ multiplex PCR reads, giving one row per CDR3 protein. The sample has more than 150,000 distinct CDR3 sequences; approximately 96% are singletons.

The receptor was isolated from a human donor with multiple sclerosis. This rearrangement joins TRBV27 to TRBJ1-1; tentative D call: TRBD1 (6 bases). The source material was CD8+ T cells from PBMCs. This CDR3 reads CASSSGGKTEAFF. CDR3 in DNA: TGTGCCAGCAGTTCGGGGGGCAAGACTGAAGCTTTCTTT.